This TCR beta chain stems from a study of patients and donors after allogeneic stem cell transplantation (dated by TCRdb to about 2020). To note about this clonotype: The antigen this receptor binds is unknown. It has no much larger one-base neighbor in the sample; base qualities were not kept.

Library preparation used RT-PCR. The instrument was a NextSeq 550. The raw public reads went through TCRdb reprocessing: fastp at Q25, MiXCR clone calling, in-frame beta chains kept. Each CDR3 protein appears once, grouped with its most common genes and DNA. The sample records roughly 880,000 distinct CDR3 sequences, about a sixth of which are singletons. Roughly 6% of the sample is in the top ten clones. Trimming takes 6 bases off V and 5 bases off J; junction bases not matched to a gene: 7. CDR1 and CDR2 were assigned from the germline V gene as SGHAT and FQNNGV. Taken from cysteine to phenylalanine, the CDR3 has 15 residues. Only the CDR3 portion is preserved as DNA: 45 bases, with reading frame beginning at the first base.

Recombination connected TRBV11-2 to TRBJ2-1, with TRBD2 matching 10 junction bases. The origin of this receptor is a human donor who was either an allogeneic HSCT recipient or a stem cell or donor lymphocyte infusion donor (not recorded which). It is not recorded whose cells these are; they may come from a transplant donor. The specimen was blood, either unsorted or a sorted T cell fraction (not recorded which). At the DNA level, the sequence is TGTGCCAGCAGGGTTAGCGGGGGGCTTCACAATGAGCAGTTCTTC. This translates into CASRVSGGLHNEQFF.